Each of the 25 T cell receptor beta chains below was sequenced from the same sample in a study of a mutant IDH1 vaccine in newly diagnosed glioma. Time point: week 23, last vaccination. Every vaccination contained 300 ug of the mutant IDH1 20-mer peptide and was paired with topical imiquimod. Data came from immunoSEQ multiplex PCR; TCRdb stores just in-frame clones and leaves some out. The table includes about 65,000 clones, roughly 81% detected once. The antigens for these receptors are not known. This specimen was PBMCs, taken from a glioma patient whose treatment included an IDH1 peptide vaccine. These receptors were taken from a young man with glioma.

The chain links TRBV15 to TRBJ2-3; no reliable D call. Germline V CDR1 and CDR2: LNHNV, YYDKDF (reference sequence). V was pared by 1 base and J by 6 bases, with 11 bases between. The CDR3 totals 14 residues. This CDR3 reads CATSRATTADTQYF. CDR3 in DNA: TGTGCCACCAGCAGAGCTACCACGGCGGATACGCAGTATTTT.

The chain couples TRBV5-1 to TRBJ2-5; D not resolved. The tail of the sequence fits TRBJ2-7 better, so the J call may be wrong. CDR3 size: 15 residues. Germline V gene sequence: CDR1 SGHRS, CDR2 YFSETQ. The CDR3 loop reads CASSLAPQPNYEQYF. The CDR3 nucleotides read TGCGCCAGCAGCTTGGCCCCCCAGCCCAACTACGAGCAGTACTTC.

The chain links TRBV7-9 to TRBJ2-1, with D possibly TRBD2 on 7 matching bases. The CDR3 has 16 residues. Looked up from germline, CDR1 is SEHNR and CDR2 is FQNEAQ (reference sequence). V gave up 5 bases and J gave up 3 bases, with 17 bases separating them. The CDR3 spells CASSHPGAGVYNEQFF. The CDR3 DNA reads TGTGCCAGCAGCCACCCAGGGGCGGGGGTCTACAATGAGCAGTTCTTC.

This sequence joins TRBV6-4 and TRBJ1-1; TRBD1 is a possible D gene (5 bases). This CDR3 has 13 residues. Germline V gene sequence: CDR1 MRHNA, CDR2 SNTAGT. V lost 3 bases and J 2 bases, leaving 7 bases between the germline ends. The CDR3 here is CASSEGANTEAFF. The CDR3, as DNA: TGTGCCAGCAGTGAAGGGGCCAACACTGAAGCTTTCTTT.

CDR3 DNA: TGCGCCAGCAGCGGGACAGGTGACGGCTACACCTTC. It is translated as CASSGTGDGYTF. The V gene is TRBV10-2, the J gene TRBJ1-2; 8 nucleotides agree with TRBD1. J gave up 8 bases and V 6 bases, and 5 bases lay outside the gene matches. The CDR3 is made up of 12 amino acids. Germline loops: CDR1 WSHSY, CDR2 SAAADI.

This clone appeared a few times. CDR3 sequence (DNA): TGTGCCAGCAGTAATAACCAAGAGACCCAGTACTTC. Residues: CASSNNQETQYF. The gene calls are TRBV5-6 and TRBJ2-5, with D hard to call. The CDR3 runs 12 residues. Germline CDR1 SGHDT, CDR2 YYEEEE. V was clipped by 5 bases and J by 0 bases, with 5 bases between them.

This clone was seen once. V usage is TRBV7-2 and J usage is TRBJ1-5, with D possibly matching TRBD1 (6 bases). Germline V gives CDR1 SGHTA, CDR2 FQGNSA. The CDR3 extends over 14 amino acids. Trimming cost V 4 bases and J 7 bases, with 14 bases left between them. The CDR3 DNA is TGTGCCAGCAGCTCCCAGGGGACGGGACAGCCCCAGCATTTT. It specifies CASSSQGTGQPQHF.

The J gene is TRBJ2-1, the V gene TRBV7-8; 7 positions match TRBD2. Germline values: CDR1 SGHVS, CDR2 FQNEAQ. This CDR3 contains 17 residues. V dropped 5 bases and J dropped 0; count of bases not matched to a gene: 10. The DNA of the CDR3 is TGTGCCAGCAGCGTCTATCTAGCGGCTAGCTCCTACAATGAGCAGTTCTTC. Translating gives CASSVYLAASSYNEQFF.

The CDR3 region is CASSFWTGANEQFF. CDR3 in DNA: TGTGCCAGTAGTTTCTGGACAGGAGCTAATGAGCAGTTCTTC. The V call is TRBV19, the J call TRBJ2-1; 7 nucleotides agree with TRBD1. CDR3 size: 14 residues. Per the germline V gene, CDR1 is LNHDA and CDR2 is SQIVND (reference sequence). Germline trimming cut 5 bases from V and 7 bases from J; bases unmatched to any gene: 8.

The chain couples TRBV14 to TRBJ1-4; 7 positions match TRBD1. Germline values: CDR1 SGHDN, CDR2 FVKESK. The CDR3 length is 15 residues. The V and J ends lost 1 base and 3 bases, in that order; junction bases with no gene match: 2. CDR3 region: CASSQGQGPNEKLFF. In nucleotides, the CDR3 is TGTGCCAGCAGCCAAGGACAGGGTCCTAATGAAAAACTGTTTTTT.

Concerning this clone itself: At one end, the junction sequence differs from germline, possibly due to a read error. The rearrangement uses TRBV6-1 and TRBJ1-1; TRBD1 might be the D (6 bases). The germline V gene encodes CDR1 MNHNS and CDR2 SASEGT. This CDR3 has 16 amino acids. In nucleotides, the CDR3 is TGTGCCATCAGTGAGTCGAAGGGCGCGGGGGCCACTGAAGCTTTCTTT. Translating it yields CAISESKGAGATEAFF.

The chain joins TRBV30 to TRBJ1-5; D possibly corresponds to TRBD1 (6 bases). The CDR3 runs 14 residues. CDR1 and CDR2 (germline): GTSNPN, SVGIG (reference sequence). V lost 4 bases, J lost 2 bases, and 12 bases lay in between. The CDR3 region has the DNA TGTGCCTGGAATCGCAGGGGCGGCAATCAGCCCCAGCATTTT. This encodes CAWNRRGGNQPQHF.

A few counts support this clone. In DNA form, the CDR3 reads TGTGCCAGCAAAGCAAGGAATAGCAATCAGCCCCAGCATTTT. Its translation: CASKARNSNQPQHF. The chain recombines TRBV2 with TRBJ1-5; D is uncertain. This CDR3 has 14 amino acids. Germline CDR1 is SNHLY and CDR2 is FYNNEI. The germline V and J ends were trimmed by 7 bases and 0 bases, with 10 bases remaining between them.

The CDR3 is CASSTRDRLYEQYF. The CDR3, as DNA: TGTGCCAGCAGTACCCGGGACAGGTTATACGAGCAGTACTTC. V is TRBV6-5 and J is TRBJ2-7; TRBD1 aligns across 8 bases. The germline gives CDR1 MNHEY, CDR2 SVGAGI. V shed 5 bases and J 4 bases; nucleotides not matched to a gene: 7. The CDR3 sequence is 14 residues long.

The chain links TRBV5-1 to TRBJ2-7; D remains unclear. Germline CDR1 and CDR2: SGHRS and YFSETQ. The CDR3 spans 12 residues. Trimming took 0 bases from V and 2 from J, leaving 3 bases between them. CDR3 sequence reads: CASSLEPYEQYF. Written as DNA, the CDR3 is TGCGCCAGCAGCTTGGAACCCTACGAGCAGTACTTC.

This rearrangement joins TRBV6-5 to TRBJ2-1; D is possibly TRBD1 (5 bases). The CDR3 is 14 residues long. Germline-derived CDR1 and CDR2 are MNHEY and SVGAGI. With 5 bases removed from V and 3 bases from J, the gap between germline ends came to 11 bases. This CDR3 reads CASSTDSHYNEQFF. The CDR3 region has the DNA TGTGCCAGCAGTACAGACAGCCACTACAATGAGCAGTTCTTC.

The chain is built from TRBV10-3 and TRBJ1-2; TRBD1 agrees at 7 bases. Germline CDR1 ENHRY, CDR2 SYGVKD. V shed 3 bases, J shed 6 bases, and the junction held 10 bases outside the gene matches. The CDR3 consists of 15 residues. CDR3 loop: CAISDHDRVLNGYTF. CDR3 DNA sequence: TGTGCCATCAGTGATCACGACAGGGTACTGAATGGCTACACCTTC.

V gene TRBV11-2 combines with J gene TRBJ2-3, with 10 positions matching TRBD2. Germline V lookup: CDR1 SGHAT, CDR2 FQNNGV. The CDR3 totals 17 residues. Losses at the gene ends were 2 bases for V and 0 bases for J; bases not matched to a gene: 5. CDR3 sequence reads: CASSLWASGGSTDTQYF. CDR3 bases: TGTGCCAGCAGCTTATGGGCTAGCGGGGGAAGCACAGATACGCAGTATTTT.

The chain links TRBV9 to TRBJ2-7, with D possibly being TRBD1 (6 bases). This CDR3 region has 14 residues. V shed 0 bases and J shed 2 bases, with 9 bases lying between them. Germline assignment: CDR1 SGDLS and CDR2 YYNGEE. The CDR3, as DNA: TGTGCCAGCAGCGTAGGACAGGAAACCTACGAGCAGTACTTC. It translates to CASSVGQETYEQYF.

The chain uses TRBV19 and TRBJ2-2; no firm D call. Germline V gene sequence: CDR1 LNHDA, CDR2 SQIVND (reference sequence). Trimming removed 3 bases at V and 4 bases at J, with 15 bases between. The CDR3 totals 16 residues. In nucleotides, the CDR3 is TGTGCCAGTAGTATGTACCTAGGTTCGGGCACCGGGGAGCTGTTTTTT. The encoded protein is CASSMYLGSGTGELFF.

The chain carries TRBV2 and TRBJ2-3; the D is unclear. The ends were cut back, 2 bases at V and 0 bases at J, with 9 bases in the middle. Per germline, CDR1 SNHLY and CDR2 FYNNEI. The CDR3 is 15 amino acids. The CDR3: CASSEKVRSTDTQYF. The CDR3 DNA reads as TGTGCCAGCAGTGAAAAGGTCAGAAGCACAGATACGCAGTATTTT.

The genes are TRBV28 and TRBJ2-3, with TRBD1 as a possible D gene (6 bases). The CDR3 has 13 amino acids. V was pared by 7 bases and J by 5 bases, with 13 bases between. Per the germline V gene, CDR1 is MDHEN and CDR2 is SYDVKM. The CDR3 DNA reads as TGTGCCAGCACCTACAGGGTAGAAGATACGCAGTATTTT. It encodes CASTYRVEDTQYF.

This clone occurred once. The rearrangement links TRBV7-8 to TRBJ1-6, with unresolved D. Between the trimmed V and J ends, which lost 1 base and 9 bases, there was a span of 4 bases. The CDR3 extends over 12 amino acids. Germline CDR1 reads SGHVS; CDR2 reads FQNEAQ. CDR3 nucleotides: TGTGCCAGCAGCTTAGGAAGTTCACCCCTCCACTTT. Its translation is CASSLGSSPLHF.

This chain connects TRBV6-4 to TRBJ1-1; 11 bases fit TRBD1. CDR1 MRHNA and CDR2 SNTAGT come from the germline V gene. Losses at the gene ends were 4 bases for V and 1 base for J; bases not matched to a gene: 5. The CDR3 spans 16 residues. The CDR3 DNA sequence: TGTGCCAGCAGTGGTCCCGGGACAGGGGGGAACACTGAAGCTTTCTTT. Amino acid sequence: CASSGPGTGGNTEAFF.

The rearrangement joins TRBV6-1 to TRBJ2-7; 11 positions match TRBD1. V trimming: 4 bases; J trimming: 3 bases; junction bases outside the gene matches: 2. The CDR3 is made up of 14 amino acids. The germline V gene has CDR1 MNHNS and CDR2 SASEGT. CDR3 bases: TGTGCCAGCAGTGCGGACAGGGGGCTCTACGAGCAGTACTTC. Residues: CASSADRGLYEQYF.